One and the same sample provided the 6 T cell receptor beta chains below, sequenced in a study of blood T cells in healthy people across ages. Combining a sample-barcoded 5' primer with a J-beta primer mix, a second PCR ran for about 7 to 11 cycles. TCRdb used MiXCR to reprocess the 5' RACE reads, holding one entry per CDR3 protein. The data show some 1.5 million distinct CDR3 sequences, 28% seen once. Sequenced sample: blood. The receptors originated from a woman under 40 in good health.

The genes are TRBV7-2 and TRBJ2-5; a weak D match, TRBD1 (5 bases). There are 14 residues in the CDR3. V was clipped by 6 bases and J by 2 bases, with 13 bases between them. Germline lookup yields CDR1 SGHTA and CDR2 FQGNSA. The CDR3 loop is CASSRQPVQETQYF. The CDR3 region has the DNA TGTGCCAGCAGTAGACAGCCTGTACAAGAGACCCAGTACTTC.

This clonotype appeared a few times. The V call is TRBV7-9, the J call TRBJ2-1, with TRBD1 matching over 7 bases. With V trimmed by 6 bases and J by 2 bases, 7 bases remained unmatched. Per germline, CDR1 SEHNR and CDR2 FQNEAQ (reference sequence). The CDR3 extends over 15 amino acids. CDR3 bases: TGTGCCAGCAGTTACCGGGACAGTCCCTACAATGAGCAGTTCTTC. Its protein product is CASSYRDSPYNEQFF.

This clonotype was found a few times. The CDR3 here is CASRASGGSRYEQYF. DNA for the CDR3: TGTGCCAGCAGAGCTAGCGGGGGATCGAGGTACGAGCAGTACTTC. This chain connects TRBV7-3 to TRBJ2-7; 10 bases line up with TRBD2. CDR3 length equals 15 residues. The J segment lost 4 bases and the V segment lost 6 bases, leaving 9 bases of the junction unmatched. Germline V gene lookup returns CDR1 SGHTA and CDR2 FQGTGA.

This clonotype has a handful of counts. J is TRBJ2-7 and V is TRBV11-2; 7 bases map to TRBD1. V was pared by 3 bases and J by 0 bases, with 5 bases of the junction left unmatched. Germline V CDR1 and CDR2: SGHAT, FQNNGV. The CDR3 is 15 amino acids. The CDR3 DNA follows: TGTGCCAGCAGCTTTCTTCAGGGGGTCTCCTACGAGCAGTACTTC. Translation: CASSFLQGVSYEQYF. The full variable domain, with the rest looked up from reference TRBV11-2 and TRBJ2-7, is EAGVAQSPRYKIIEKRQSVAFWCNPISGHATLYWYQQILGQGPKLLIQFQNNGVVDDSQLPKDRFSAERLKGVDSTLKIQPAKLEDSAVYLCASSFLQGVSYEQYFGPGTRLTVT.

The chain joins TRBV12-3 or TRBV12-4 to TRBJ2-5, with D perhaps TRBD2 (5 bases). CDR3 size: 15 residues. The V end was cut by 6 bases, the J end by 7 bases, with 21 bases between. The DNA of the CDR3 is TGTGCCAGCAGGAACAAGGACGGTAGTGGAGGGACCCAGTACTTC. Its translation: CASRNKDGSGGTQYF.

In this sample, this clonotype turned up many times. CDR3 in amino acids: CSAQAWGANVLTF. The CDR3, as DNA: TGCAGCGCTCAGGCATGGGGGGCCAACGTCCTGACTTTC. The rearrangement links TRBV29-1 to TRBJ2-6; D is ambiguous. Germline V gene lookup returns CDR1 SQVTM and CDR2 ANQGSEA. Trimming stripped 7 bases from V and 4 bases from J, with 11 bases between. The CDR3 has 13 amino acids.